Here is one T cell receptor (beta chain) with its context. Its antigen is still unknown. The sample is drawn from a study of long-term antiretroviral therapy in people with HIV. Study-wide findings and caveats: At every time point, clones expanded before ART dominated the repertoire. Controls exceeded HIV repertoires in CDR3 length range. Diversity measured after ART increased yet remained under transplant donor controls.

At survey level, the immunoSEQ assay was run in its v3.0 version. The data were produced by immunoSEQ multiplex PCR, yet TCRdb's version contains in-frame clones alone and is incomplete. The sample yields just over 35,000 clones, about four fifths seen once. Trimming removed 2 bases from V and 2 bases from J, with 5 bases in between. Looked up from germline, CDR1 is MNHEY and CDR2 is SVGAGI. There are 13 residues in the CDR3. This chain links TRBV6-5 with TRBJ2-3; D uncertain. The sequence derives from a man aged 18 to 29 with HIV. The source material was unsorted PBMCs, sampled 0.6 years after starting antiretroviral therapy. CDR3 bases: TGTGCCAGCAGTTACGACCACACAGATACGCAGTATTTT. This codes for CASSYDHTDTQYF.